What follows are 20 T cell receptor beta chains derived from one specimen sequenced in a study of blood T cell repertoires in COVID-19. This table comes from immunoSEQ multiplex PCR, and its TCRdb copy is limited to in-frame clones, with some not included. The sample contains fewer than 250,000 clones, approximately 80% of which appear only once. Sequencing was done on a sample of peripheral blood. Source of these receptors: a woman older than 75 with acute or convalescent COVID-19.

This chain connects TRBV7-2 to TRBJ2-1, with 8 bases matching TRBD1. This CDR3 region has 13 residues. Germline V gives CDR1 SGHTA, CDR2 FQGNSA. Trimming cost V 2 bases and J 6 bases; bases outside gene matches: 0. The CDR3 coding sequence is TGTGCCAGCAGCTTAACAGGGGGCAATGAGCAGTTCTTC. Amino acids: CASSLTGGNEQFF.

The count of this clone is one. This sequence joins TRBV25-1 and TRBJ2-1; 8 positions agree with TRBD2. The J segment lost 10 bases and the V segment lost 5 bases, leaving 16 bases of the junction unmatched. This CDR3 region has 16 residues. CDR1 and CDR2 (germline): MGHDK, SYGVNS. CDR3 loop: CASSSRFGLAPGEQFF. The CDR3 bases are TGTGCCAGCAGTTCTCGGTTCGGACTAGCTCCTGGGGAGCAGTTCTTC.

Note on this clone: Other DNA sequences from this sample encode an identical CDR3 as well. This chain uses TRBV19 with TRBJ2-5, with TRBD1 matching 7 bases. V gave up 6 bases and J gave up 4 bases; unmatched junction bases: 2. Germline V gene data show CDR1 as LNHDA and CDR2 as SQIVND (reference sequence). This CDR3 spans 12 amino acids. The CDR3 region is CASRSGGETQYF. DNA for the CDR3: TGTGCCAGTAGGTCAGGGGGAGAGACCCAGTACTTC.

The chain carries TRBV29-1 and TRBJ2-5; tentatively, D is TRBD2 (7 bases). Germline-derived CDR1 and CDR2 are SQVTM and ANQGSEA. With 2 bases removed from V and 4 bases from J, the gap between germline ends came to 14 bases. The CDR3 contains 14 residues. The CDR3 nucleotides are TGCAGCGTTGAACGGGGGGCCATGGGAGAGACCCAGTACTTC. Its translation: CSVERGAMGETQYF.

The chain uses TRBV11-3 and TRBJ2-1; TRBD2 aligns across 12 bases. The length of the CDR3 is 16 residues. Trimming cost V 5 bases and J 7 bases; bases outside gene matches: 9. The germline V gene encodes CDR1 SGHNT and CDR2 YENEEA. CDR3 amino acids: CASSHGVTSGRNEQFF. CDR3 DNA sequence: TGTGCCAGCAGCCATGGGGTTACTAGCGGGAGGAATGAGCAGTTCTTC.

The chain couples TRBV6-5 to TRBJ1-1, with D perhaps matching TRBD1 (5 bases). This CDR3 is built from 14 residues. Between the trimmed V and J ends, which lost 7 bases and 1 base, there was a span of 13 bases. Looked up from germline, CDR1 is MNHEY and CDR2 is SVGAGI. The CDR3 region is CASKPPGENTEAFF. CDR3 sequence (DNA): TGTGCCAGCAAGCCCCCGGGGGAGAACACTGAAGCTTTCTTT.

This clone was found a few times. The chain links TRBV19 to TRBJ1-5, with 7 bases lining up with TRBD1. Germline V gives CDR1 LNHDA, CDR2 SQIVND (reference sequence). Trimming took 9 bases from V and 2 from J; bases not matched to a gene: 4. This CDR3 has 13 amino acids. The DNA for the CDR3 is TGTGCCAGCGCCGGGACAGGCAATCAGCCCCAGCATTTT. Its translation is CASAGTGNQPQHF.

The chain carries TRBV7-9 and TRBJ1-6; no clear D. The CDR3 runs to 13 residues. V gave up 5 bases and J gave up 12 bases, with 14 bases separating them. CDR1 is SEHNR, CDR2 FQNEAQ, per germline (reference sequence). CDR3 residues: CASSDQAGEPLHF. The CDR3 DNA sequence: TGTGCCAGCAGCGACCAGGCCGGGGAACCCCTCCACTTT.

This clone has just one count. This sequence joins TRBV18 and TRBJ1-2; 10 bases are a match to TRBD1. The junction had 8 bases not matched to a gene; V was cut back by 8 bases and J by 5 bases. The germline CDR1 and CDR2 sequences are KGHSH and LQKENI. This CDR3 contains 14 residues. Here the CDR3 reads CASLPGQGYYGYTF. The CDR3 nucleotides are TGTGCCAGCCTGCCGGGACAGGGGTATTATGGCTACACCTTC.

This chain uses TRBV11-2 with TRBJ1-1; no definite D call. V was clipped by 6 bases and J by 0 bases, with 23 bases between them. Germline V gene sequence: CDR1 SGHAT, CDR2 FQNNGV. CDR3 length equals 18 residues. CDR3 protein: CASRKDGGSEIMNTEAFF. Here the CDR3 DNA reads TGTGCCAGCAGGAAGGATGGAGGGTCGGAAATTATGAACACTGAAGCTTTCTTT.

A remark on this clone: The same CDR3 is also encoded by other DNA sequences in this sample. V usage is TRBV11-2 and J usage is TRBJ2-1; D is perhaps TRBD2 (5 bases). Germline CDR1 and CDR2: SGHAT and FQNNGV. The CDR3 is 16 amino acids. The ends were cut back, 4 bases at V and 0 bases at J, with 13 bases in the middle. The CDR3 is CASSSSTGLSYNEQFF. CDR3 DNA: TGTGCCAGCAGCTCATCTACCGGACTCTCCTACAATGAGCAGTTCTTC.

This chain's CDR3 is CASSMGTGAEQYF. CDR3 bases: TGTGCCAGTAGTATGGGCACAGGGGCCGAGCAGTACTTC. V and J are TRBV19 and TRBJ2-7, with TRBD1 identical over 7 bases. With V trimmed by 3 bases and J by 6 bases, 5 bases remained unmatched. The CDR3 has 13 amino acids. The germline V gene has CDR1 LNHDA and CDR2 SQIVND (reference sequence).

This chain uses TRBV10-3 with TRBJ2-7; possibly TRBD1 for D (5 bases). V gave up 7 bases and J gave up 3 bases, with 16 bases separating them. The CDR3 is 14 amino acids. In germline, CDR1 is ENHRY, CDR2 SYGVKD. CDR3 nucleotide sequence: TGTGCCATCACCCCGTCTGGGGCAATCTACGAGCAGTACTTC. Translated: CAITPSGAIYEQYF.

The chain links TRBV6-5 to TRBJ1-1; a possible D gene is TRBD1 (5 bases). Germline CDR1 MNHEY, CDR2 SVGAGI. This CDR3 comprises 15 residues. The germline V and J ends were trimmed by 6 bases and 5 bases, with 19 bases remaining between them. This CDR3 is CASRRDGGSGTEAFF. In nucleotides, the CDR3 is TGTGCCAGCAGACGGGACGGGGGATCAGGTACTGAAGCTTTCTTT.

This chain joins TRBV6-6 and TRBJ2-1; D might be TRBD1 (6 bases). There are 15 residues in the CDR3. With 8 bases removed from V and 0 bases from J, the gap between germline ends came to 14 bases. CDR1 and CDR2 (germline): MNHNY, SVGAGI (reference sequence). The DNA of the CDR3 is TGTGCCAGCGGAAGTCAGGGGTCCTCCTACAATGAGCAGTTCTTC. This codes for CASGSQGSSYNEQFF.

The DNA for the CDR3 is TGTGCCAGCAGCCAAGAGGGGACTAAGGAGACCCAGTACTTC. This codes for CASSQEGTKETQYF. The chain combines TRBV4-2 with TRBJ2-5, with 7 positions matching TRBD2. Germline V CDR1 and CDR2: LGHNA, YNFKEQ. J gave up 5 bases and V 0 bases, and 3 bases lay outside the gene matches. This CDR3 is built from 14 residues.

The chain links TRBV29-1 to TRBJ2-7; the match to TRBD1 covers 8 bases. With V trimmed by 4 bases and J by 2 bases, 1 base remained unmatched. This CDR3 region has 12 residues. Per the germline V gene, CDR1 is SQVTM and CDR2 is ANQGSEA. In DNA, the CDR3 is TGCAGCGTTGCAGGGGGCGCCTACGAGCAGTACTTC. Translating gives CSVAGGAYEQYF.

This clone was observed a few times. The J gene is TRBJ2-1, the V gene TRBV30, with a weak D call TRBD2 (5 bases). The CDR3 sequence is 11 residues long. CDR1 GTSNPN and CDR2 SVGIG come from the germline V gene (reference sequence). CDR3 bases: TGTGCTGGGAGCTCCTACAATGAGCAGTTCTTC. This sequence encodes CAGSSYNEQFF.

The CDR3 nucleotides read TGCGCCAGCAGCTTGGAATTAACAGGGGGCGCGAAACTGTTTTTT. Protein: CASSLELTGGAKLFF. The chain links TRBV5-1 to TRBJ1-4; TRBD1 matches 9 bases. Germline CDR1 is SGHRS and CDR2 is YFSETQ. V lost 0 bases, J lost 11 bases, and 8 bases stayed unmatched. The CDR3 consists of 15 residues.

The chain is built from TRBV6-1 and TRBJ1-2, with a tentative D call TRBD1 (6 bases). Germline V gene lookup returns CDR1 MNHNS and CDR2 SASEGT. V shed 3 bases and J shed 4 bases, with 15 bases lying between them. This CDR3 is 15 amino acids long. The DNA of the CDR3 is TGTGCCAGCAGTGAGGGACACTTCATCTCCTATGGCTACACCTTC. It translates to CASSEGHFISYGYTF.